The 29 T cell receptor beta chains below come from one sample, sequenced in a study of blood T cell repertoires in COVID-19 (TCRdb year 2020). The library relied on the immunoSEQ multiplex PCR assay. This is the immuneACCESS table as TCRdb keeps it, with only in-frame sequences that have V and J called. A part of the clones is gone; compared with another copy, unresolved V genes explain less than half, and the rest is unexplained. This sample is represented by 300,000 or so clones; about 90% of them were singletons. The top ten constitute around 6% of the sample. The sample taken for sequencing was PBMCs or T cells enriched from blood (not recorded which). These receptors came from a woman under 40 who had recovered from COVID-19.

V is TRBV4-1 and J is TRBJ2-3; the match to TRBD2 covers 10 bases. V lost 4 bases to trimming and J lost 7 bases; unmatched junction nucleotides: 8. CDR1 and CDR2 (germline): MGHRA, YSYEKL. The CDR3 sequence is 15 residues long. CDR3 in amino acids: CASSPASGGRNTQYF. CDR3 DNA sequence: TGCGCCAGCAGCCCAGCTAGCGGGGGTCGCAATACGCAGTATTTT.

This clone was seen a single time. V is TRBV4-1 and J is TRBJ2-3; TRBD2 matches 13 bases. The germline V gene has CDR1 MGHRA and CDR2 YSYEKL. The CDR3 contains 17 residues. J was trimmed by 5 bases and V by 4 bases; bases with no gene match: 9. As DNA, the CDR3 is TGCGCCAGCAGCCGCCAACTAGCGGGGGGGCCGGGAGATACGCAGTATTTT. Translating gives CASSRQLAGGPGDTQYF.

The chain links TRBV5-6 to TRBJ1-5; D perhaps matches TRBD1 (5 bases). The germline CDR1 and CDR2 sequences are SGHDT and YYEEEE. V dropped 3 bases and J dropped 0 bases, with 13 bases sitting between them. This CDR3 spans 16 amino acids. The CDR3 bases are TGTGCCAGCAGCTCCAGGGCCTCTTATAGCAATCAGCCCCAGCATTTT. This gives the protein CASSSRASYSNQPQHF.

This rearrangement joins TRBV18 to TRBJ2-1; 9 positions match TRBD1. Germline CDR1 is KGHSH and CDR2 is LQKENI. The CDR3 loop spans 16 amino acids. The V gene end was trimmed by 4 bases and the J gene end by 5 bases; junction bases not matched to a gene: 9. The CDR3 DNA follows: TGTGCCAGCTCACGGCCGGGACAGGGTGTAGACAATGAGCAGTTCTTC. It codes for CASSRPGQGVDNEQFF.

The chain has TRBV5-4 and TRBJ2-5; tentative D call: TRBD2 (5 bases). Between the trimmed V and J ends, which lost 5 bases and 5 bases, there was a span of 19 bases. CDR3 size: 15 residues. Per the germline V gene, CDR1 is SGHNT and CDR2 is YYREEE (reference sequence). CDR3: CASSPDPGKEETQYF. CDR3 nucleotide sequence: TGTGCCAGCAGTCCCGACCCCGGGAAGGAGGAGACCCAGTACTTC. Full variable domain (outside the CDR3, taken from reference TRBV5-4 and TRBJ2-5): ETGVTQSPTHLIKTRGQQVTLRCSSQSGHNTVSWYQQALGQGPQFIFQYYREEENGRGNFPPRFSGLQFPNYSSELNVNALELDDSALYLCASSPDPGKEETQYFGPGTRLLVL.

The chain carries TRBV6-5 and TRBJ2-7; TRBD1 matches 9 bases. The CDR3 runs to 16 residues. V trimming: 3 bases; J trimming: 0 bases; junction bases outside the gene matches: 6. CDR1 MNHEY and CDR2 SVGAGI come from the germline V gene. CDR3 residues: CASSYAGTGNSYEQYF. The CDR3 bases are TGTGCCAGCAGTTATGCTGGGACAGGGAACTCCTACGAGCAGTACTTC.

The chain joins TRBV5-6 to TRBJ1-1, with D unclear. Germline V CDR1 and CDR2: SGHDT, YYEEEE. V was trimmed by 2 bases and J by 2 bases, leaving 13 bases between them. The CDR3 is 15 residues long. CDR3 in amino acids: CASSFRGTDNTEAFF. The CDR3 DNA sequence: TGTGCCAGCAGCTTCCGGGGAACAGATAACACTGAAGCTTTCTTT. The full variable domain, completed using reference TRBV5-6 and TRBJ1-1, is DAGVTQSPTHLIKTRGQQVTLRCSPKSGHDTVSWYQQALGQGPQFIFQYYEEEERQRGNFPDRFSGHQFPNYSSELNVNALLLGDSALYLCASSFRGTDNTEAFFGQGTRLTVV.

In DNA form, the CDR3 reads TGTGCCAGCAGCTTAAACGCGGCCGGGGAGCTGTTTTTT. Its protein product is CASSLNAAGELFF. The chain carries TRBV11-2 and TRBJ2-2; D gene ambiguous. Germline V gene data show CDR1 as SGHAT and CDR2 as FQNNGV. V lost 2 bases and J lost 6, with 7 bases in between. The CDR3 has 13 amino acids.

The chain recombines TRBV19 with TRBJ1-1; TRBD1 matches at 9 bases. The CDR3 sequence is 13 residues long. After removal of 9 bases from V and 5 bases from J, the junction contained 7 bases not matched to a gene. CDR1 LNHDA and CDR2 SQIVND come from the germline V gene (reference sequence). The CDR3 spells CASGQGRRTEAFF. CDR3 DNA: TGTGCCAGCGGACAGGGGAGGAGGACTGAAGCTTTCTTT.

The chain recombines TRBV7-9 with TRBJ1-2; D unclear. CDR3 length: 10 amino acids. Germline V gene data show CDR1 as SEHNR and CDR2 as FQNEAQ (reference sequence). Trimming shortened V by 6 bases and J by 7 bases, and 6 bases separated the two germline ends. CDR3 sequence (DNA): TGTGCCAGCAGGGGAGGTGGCTACACCTTC. It specifies CASRGGGYTF.

This chain connects TRBV10-3 to TRBJ1-1, with a tentative D call TRBD1 (5 bases). Trimming pared 3 bases from V and 5 bases from J, leaving 10 bases between. Germline V gives CDR1 ENHRY, CDR2 SYGVKD. The length of the CDR3 is 13 residues. The CDR3 sequence is CAISELGGTEAFF. In nucleotides, the CDR3 is TGTGCCATCAGTGAATTGGGGGGAACTGAAGCTTTCTTT.

This clone occurred once. The gene calls are TRBV9 and TRBJ1-1; D gene uncertain. CDR3 length equals 13 residues. Germline assignment: CDR1 SGDLS and CDR2 YYNGEE. V was trimmed by 4 bases and J by 6 bases, leaving 13 bases between them. The CDR3 DNA is TGTGCCAGCAGCATTAACCATGACTCTGAAGCTTTCTTT. Translation gives CASSINHDSEAFF.

The genes are TRBV19 and TRBJ1-5; D is undetermined. The CDR3 covers 14 residues. The germline CDR1 and CDR2 sequences are LNHDA and SQIVND (reference sequence). V shed 9 bases and J shed 6 bases, with 18 bases lying between them. CDR3 coding DNA: TGTGCCAGCCTCGGTCGGGAGTACGGTCAGCCCCAGCATTTT. This gives the protein CASLGREYGQPQHF.

There are a few counts of this clone. The chain carries TRBV19 and TRBJ2-5; tentatively, D is TRBD1 (5 bases). CDR1 and CDR2 from the germline V gene are LNHDA and SQIVND (reference sequence). Trimming cost V 5 bases and J 5 bases, with 12 bases left between them. The CDR3 consists of 13 residues. Here the CDR3 DNA reads TGTGCCAGTAGTTCATCCAGGGTTGAGACCCAGTACTTC. It translates to CASSSSRVETQYF.

The V gene is TRBV19, the J gene TRBJ1-6; TRBD1 might be the D (6 bases). Trimming removed 6 bases at V and 2 bases at J, with 14 bases between. This CDR3 comprises 16 residues. The V gene's germline CDR1 is LNHDA and CDR2 SQIVND (reference sequence). The CDR3 nucleotides read TGTGCCAGTAGGCCCCCTGGGGGCCCCTATAATTCACCCCTCCACTTT. Encoded protein: CASRPPGGPYNSPLHF.

The chain couples TRBV5-5 to TRBJ1-5; D unclear. CDR1 and CDR2 from the germline V gene are SGHKS and YYEKEE (reference sequence). CDR3 length equals 15 residues. Trimming pared 2 bases from V and 2 bases from J, leaving 11 bases between. CDR3 residues: CASSLAASGNQPQHF. The DNA of the CDR3 is TGTGCCAGCAGCTTAGCGGCTAGCGGCAATCAGCCCCAGCATTTT.

The CDR3 DNA reads as TGTGCCAGCAGTTCTAGATCAGGGGTTGACTACACCTTC. This sequence encodes CASSSRSGVDYTF. The chain employs TRBV27 and TRBJ1-2; a possible D gene is TRBD1 (6 bases). The CDR3 is made up of 13 amino acids. Trimming stripped 4 bases from V and 10 bases from J, with 16 bases between. The germline V gene has CDR1 MNHEY and CDR2 SMNVEV (reference sequence).

The chain joins TRBV7-6 to TRBJ2-2; possibly TRBD2 for D (6 bases). This CDR3 is built from 15 residues. V lost 5 bases, J lost 5 bases, and 15 bases lay in between. Germline V lookup: CDR1 SGHVS, CDR2 FNYEAQ. The CDR3 bases are TGTGCCAGCAGCCGAGCCTTTGGGGGGACCGGGGAGCTGTTTTTT. This codes for CASSRAFGGTGELFF.

The V gene is TRBV30, the J gene TRBJ1-5; 9 bases are shared with TRBD1. The CDR3 totals 12 residues. Germline V gives CDR1 GTSNPN, CDR2 SVGIG (reference sequence). The junction had 1 base not matched to a gene; V was cut back by 0 bases and J by 10 bases. CDR3 nucleotides: TGTGCCTGGAGTGTAACAGGGGGCCCCCAGCATTTT. Protein: CAWSVTGGPQHF.

This clone was detected only a few times. The chain combines TRBV2 with TRBJ1-1, with D unresolved. With 2 bases removed from V and 8 bases from J, the gap between germline ends came to 18 bases. The germline V gene encodes CDR1 SNHLY and CDR2 FYNNEI. The CDR3 has 15 amino acids. CDR3 coding DNA: TGTGCCAGCAGTGAATGGCAGGCCGCTATCGGCGAAGCTTTCTTT. Translation gives CASSEWQAAIGEAFF.

This chain joins TRBV30 and TRBJ1-4; TRBD1 matches at 9 bases. The CDR3 runs to 14 residues. V shed 2 bases, J shed 11 bases, and the junction held 9 bases outside the gene matches. Per the germline V gene, CDR1 is GTSNPN and CDR2 is SVGIG (reference sequence). Written as DNA, the CDR3 is TGTGCCTGGAGTTCATCGGGACAGGGCGGCAAACTGTTTTTT. Amino acids: CAWSSSGQGGKLFF.

This rearrangement joins TRBV4-1 to TRBJ1-1; 7 positions match TRBD1. The CDR3 runs to 14 residues. V dropped 3 bases and J dropped 3; count of bases not matched to a gene: 4. CDR1 MGHRA and CDR2 YSYEKL come from the germline V gene. CDR3 sequence reads: CASSQVTGDTEAFF. Here the CDR3 DNA reads TGCGCCAGCAGCCAGGTTACAGGGGACACTGAAGCTTTCTTT.

V gene TRBV7-6 combines with J gene TRBJ1-2; the match to TRBD1 covers 7 bases. The CDR3 consists of 17 residues. Germline V gene data show CDR1 as SGHVS and CDR2 as FNYEAQ. V was pared by 5 bases and J by 0 bases, with 12 bases of the junction left unmatched. DNA for the CDR3: TGTGCCAGCAGCGAAACAGGGGCGCATTTAGCTAACTATGGCTACACCTTC. This codes for CASSETGAHLANYGYTF.

The chain is built from TRBV4-1 and TRBJ2-1; 8 bases line up with TRBD1. Germline CDR1 MGHRA, CDR2 YSYEKL. The CDR3 extends over 15 amino acids. Trimming cost V 3 bases and J 6 bases; bases outside gene matches: 7. CDR3 region: CASSHGQGYINEQFF. CDR3 nucleotides: TGCGCCAGCAGCCACGGACAGGGATATATCAATGAGCAGTTCTTC.

This clone was detected once. The chain carries TRBV7-2 and TRBJ2-2; 7 nucleotides align to TRBD2. The germline CDR1 and CDR2 sequences are SGHTA and FQGNSA. The CDR3 has 14 amino acids. After removal of 4 bases from V and 4 bases from J, the junction contained 3 bases not matched to a gene. CDR3 in DNA: TGTGCCAGCAGCTGGCGGGGGAGCACCGGGGAGCTGTTTTTT. Encoded protein: CASSWRGSTGELFF. Using reference TRBV7-2 and TRBJ2-2 for the parts outside the CDR3, the full variable domain is GAGVSQSPSNKVTEKGKDVELRCDPISGHTALYWYRQSLGQGLEFLIYFQGNSAPDKSGLPSDRFSAERTGGSVSTLTIQRTQQEDSAVYLCASSWRGSTGELFFGEGSRLTVL.

The chain joins TRBV7-9 to TRBJ1-4; 7 bases line up with TRBD1. The germline CDR1 and CDR2 sequences are SEHNR and FQNEAQ (reference sequence). This CDR3 spans 15 amino acids. V lost 1 base to trimming and J lost 5 bases; unmatched junction nucleotides: 4. The CDR3 sequence: CASSLEGANNEKLFF. The CDR3 DNA reads as TGTGCCAGCAGCTTAGAGGGGGCCAACAATGAAAAACTGTTTTTT.

Worth noting for this clone: The germline gene is not matched at one end of the junction; a read error may be the cause. V usage is TRBV7-7 and J usage is TRBJ2-6, with 11 positions matching TRBD2. The CDR3 contains 20 residues. Germline V gives CDR1 SSHAT, CDR2 FNYEAQ (reference sequence). CDR3 coding DNA: TGTGCTAGCAGCTTAGTCCCACTAGCGGGGGCCAAATCTGGGGCCAACGTCCTGACTTTC. Its translation: CASSLVPLAGAKSGANVLTF.

The chain uses TRBV4-3 and TRBJ2-7; 8 bases map to TRBD2. V trimming: 0 bases; J trimming: 2 bases; junction bases outside the gene matches: 6. CDR1 and CDR2 (germline): LGHNA, YSLEER. The CDR3 has 16 residues. The CDR3, as DNA: TGCGCCAGCAGCCAAGATTCCAGCGGGGGTGCCTACGAGCAGTACTTC. This gives the protein CASSQDSSGGAYEQYF.

The chain employs TRBV5-5 and TRBJ1-1; D is ambiguous. The V end was cut by 3 bases, the J end by 1 base, with 10 bases between. The CDR3 loop spans 14 amino acids. Germline lookup yields CDR1 SGHKS and CDR2 YYEKEE (reference sequence). The CDR3 DNA reads as TGTGCCAGCAGCTCGGGATATTCGAACACTGAAGCTTTCTTT. Its translation is CASSSGYSNTEAFF.